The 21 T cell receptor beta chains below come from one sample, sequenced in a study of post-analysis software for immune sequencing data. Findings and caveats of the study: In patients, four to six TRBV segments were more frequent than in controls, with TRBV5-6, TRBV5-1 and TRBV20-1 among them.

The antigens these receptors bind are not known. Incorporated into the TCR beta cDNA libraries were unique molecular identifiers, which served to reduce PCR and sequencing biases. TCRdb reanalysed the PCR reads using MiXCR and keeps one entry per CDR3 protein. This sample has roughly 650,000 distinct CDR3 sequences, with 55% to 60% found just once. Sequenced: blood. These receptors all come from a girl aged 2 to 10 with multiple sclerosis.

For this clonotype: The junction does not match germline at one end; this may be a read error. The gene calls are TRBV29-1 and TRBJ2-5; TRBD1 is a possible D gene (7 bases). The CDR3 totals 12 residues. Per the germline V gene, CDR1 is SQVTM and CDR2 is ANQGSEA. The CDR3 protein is CGFRQGGETQYF. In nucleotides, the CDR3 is TGTGGTTTTAGGCAGGGGGGCGAGACCCAGTACTTC. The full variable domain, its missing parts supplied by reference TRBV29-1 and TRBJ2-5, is SAVISQKPSRDICQRGTSLTIQCQVDSQVTMMFWYRQQPGQSLTLIATANQGSEATYESGFVIDKFPISRPNLTFSTLTVSNMSPEDSSIYLCGFRQGGETQYFGPGTRLLVL.

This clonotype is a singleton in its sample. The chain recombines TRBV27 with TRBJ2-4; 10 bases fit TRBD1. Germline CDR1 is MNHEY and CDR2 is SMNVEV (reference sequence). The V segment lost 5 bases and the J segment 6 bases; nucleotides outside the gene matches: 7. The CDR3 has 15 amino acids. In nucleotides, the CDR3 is TGTGCCAGCAGTGCTCTGGGACAGGGGTTAAACATTCAGTACTTC. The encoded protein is CASSALGQGLNIQYF.

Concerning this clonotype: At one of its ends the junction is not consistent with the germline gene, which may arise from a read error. The CDR3 protein is CASSRDRGSTDTRYF. The CDR3 DNA is TGCGCCAGCAGCCGCGACAGGGGTAGCACAGATACGCGGTATTTT. The chain is built from TRBV5-1 and TRBJ2-3, with 8 positions matching TRBD1. CDR1 SGHRS and CDR2 YFSETQ come from the germline V gene. There are 15 residues in the CDR3.

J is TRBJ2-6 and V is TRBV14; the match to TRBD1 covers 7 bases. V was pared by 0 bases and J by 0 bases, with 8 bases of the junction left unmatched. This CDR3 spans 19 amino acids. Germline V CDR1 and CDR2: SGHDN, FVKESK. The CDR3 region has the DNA TGTGCCAGCAGCCAAGAGAGGCCCAGGGGGTACTCTGGGGCCAACGTCCTGACTTTC. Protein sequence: CASSQERPRGYSGANVLTF.

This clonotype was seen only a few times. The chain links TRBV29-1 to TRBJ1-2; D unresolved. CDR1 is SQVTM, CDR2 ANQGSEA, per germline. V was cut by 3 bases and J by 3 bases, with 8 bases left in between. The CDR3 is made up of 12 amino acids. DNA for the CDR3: TGCAGCGTTGAGGAGAGCGACTATGGCTACACCTTC. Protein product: CSVEESDYGYTF.

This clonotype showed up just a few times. The CDR3 protein is CASSEGRGRNEKLFF. CDR3 sequence (DNA): TGTGCCAGCAGTGAAGGCAGGGGACGAAATGAAAAACTGTTTTTT. The V and J genes are TRBV25-1 and TRBJ1-4, with D possibly matching TRBD1 (6 bases). The germline V gene encodes CDR1 MGHDK and CDR2 SYGVNS. V lost 2 bases and J lost 5, with 12 bases in between. CDR3 length equals 15 residues.

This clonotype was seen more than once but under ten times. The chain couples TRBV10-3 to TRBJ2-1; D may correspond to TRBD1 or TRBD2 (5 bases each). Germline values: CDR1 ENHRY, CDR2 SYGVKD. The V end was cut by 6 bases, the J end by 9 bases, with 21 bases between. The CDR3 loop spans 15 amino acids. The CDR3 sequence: CAISGGRDPPPEQFF. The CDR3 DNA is TGTGCCATCAGCGGAGGCCGGGACCCGCCTCCTGAGCAGTTCTTC.

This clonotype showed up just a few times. In DNA, the CDR3 is TGCAGTGCTAGACCTAGCGGGGCGATCACAGATACGCAGTATTTT. This sequence encodes CSARPSGAITDTQYF. The chain combines TRBV20-1 with TRBJ2-3; TRBD2 matches at 9 bases. Germline V lookup: CDR1 DFQATT, CDR2 SNEGSKA (reference sequence). With V trimmed by 2 bases and J by 2 bases, 5 bases remained unmatched. This CDR3 spans 15 amino acids.

CDR3 bases: TGTGCCAGCAGCTTATCGGACCGCGTCTATGGCTACACCTTC. Its protein product is CASSLSDRVYGYTF. The chain is built from TRBV11-2 and TRBJ1-2; no reliable D call. The V gene's germline CDR1 is SGHAT and CDR2 FQNNGV. With 2 bases removed from V and 4 bases from J, the gap between germline ends came to 11 bases. This CDR3 comprises 14 residues.

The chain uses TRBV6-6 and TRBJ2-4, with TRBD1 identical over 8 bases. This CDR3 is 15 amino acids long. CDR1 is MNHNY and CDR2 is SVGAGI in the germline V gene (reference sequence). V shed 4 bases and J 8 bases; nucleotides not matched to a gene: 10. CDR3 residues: CASSSLPDRAHIQYF. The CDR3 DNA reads TGTGCCAGCAGTTCCCTCCCGGACAGGGCTCACATTCAGTACTTC.

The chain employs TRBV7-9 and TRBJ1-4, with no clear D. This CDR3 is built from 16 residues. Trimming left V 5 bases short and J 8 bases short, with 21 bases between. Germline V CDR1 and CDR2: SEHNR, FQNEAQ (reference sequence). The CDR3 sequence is CASSPRSAGKGEKLFF. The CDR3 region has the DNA TGTGCCAGCAGCCCCCGGAGTGCGGGCAAGGGCGAAAAACTGTTTTTT.

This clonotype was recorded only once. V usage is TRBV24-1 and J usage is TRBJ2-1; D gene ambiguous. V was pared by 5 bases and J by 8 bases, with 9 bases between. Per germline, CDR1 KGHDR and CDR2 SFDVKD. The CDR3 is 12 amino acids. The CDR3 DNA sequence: TGTGCCACCAGTGGAGGCTGGCATGAGCAGTTCTTC. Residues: CATSGGWHEQFF.

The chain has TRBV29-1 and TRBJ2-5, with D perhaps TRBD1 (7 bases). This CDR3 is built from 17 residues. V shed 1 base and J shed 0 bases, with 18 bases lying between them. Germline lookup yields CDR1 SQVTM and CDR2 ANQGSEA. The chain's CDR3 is CSVEGLRQGLNQETQYF. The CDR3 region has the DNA TGCAGCGTTGAAGGTCTACGACAGGGACTCAACCAAGAGACCCAGTACTTC.

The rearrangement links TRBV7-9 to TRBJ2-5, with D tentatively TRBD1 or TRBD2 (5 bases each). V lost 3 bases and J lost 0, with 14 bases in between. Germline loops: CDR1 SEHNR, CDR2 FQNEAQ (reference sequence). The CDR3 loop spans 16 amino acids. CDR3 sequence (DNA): TGTGCCAGCAGCTTTGTGTCAGGGAGAGACCAAGAGACCCAGTACTTC. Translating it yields CASSFVSGRDQETQYF.

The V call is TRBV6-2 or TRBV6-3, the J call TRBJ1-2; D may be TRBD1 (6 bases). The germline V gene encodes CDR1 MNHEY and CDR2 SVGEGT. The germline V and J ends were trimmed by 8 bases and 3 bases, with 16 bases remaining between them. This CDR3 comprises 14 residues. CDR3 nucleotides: TGTGCCAGCCGCCCCGGGGGGCGCGACTATGGCTACACCTTC. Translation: CASRPGGRDYGYTF.

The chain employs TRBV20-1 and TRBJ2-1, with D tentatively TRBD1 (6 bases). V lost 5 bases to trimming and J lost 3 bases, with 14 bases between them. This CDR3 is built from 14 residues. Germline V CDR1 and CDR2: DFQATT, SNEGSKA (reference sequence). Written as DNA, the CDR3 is TGCAGTGCTTCCGGGACACATTACTACAATGAGCAGTTCTTC. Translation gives CSASGTHYYNEQFF.

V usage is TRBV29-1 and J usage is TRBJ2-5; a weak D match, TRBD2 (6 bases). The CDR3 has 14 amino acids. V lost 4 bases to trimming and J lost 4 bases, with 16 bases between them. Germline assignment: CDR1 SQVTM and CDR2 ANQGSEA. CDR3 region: CSVAARASAETQYF. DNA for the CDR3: TGCAGCGTTGCTGCCAGGGCTAGCGCAGAGACCCAGTACTTC.

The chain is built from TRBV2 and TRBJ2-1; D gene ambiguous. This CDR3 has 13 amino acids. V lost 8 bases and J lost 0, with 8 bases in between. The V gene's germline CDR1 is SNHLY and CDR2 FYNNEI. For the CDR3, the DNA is TGTGCCAGCGAGGTAAGCTCCTACAATGAGCAGTTCTTC. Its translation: CASEVSSYNEQFF.

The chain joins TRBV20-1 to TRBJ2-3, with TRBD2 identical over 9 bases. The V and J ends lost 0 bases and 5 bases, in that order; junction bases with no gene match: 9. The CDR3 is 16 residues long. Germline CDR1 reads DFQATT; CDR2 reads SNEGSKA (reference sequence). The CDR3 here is CSAREWGGGGKDTQYF. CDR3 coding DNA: TGCAGTGCTAGAGAGTGGGGCGGGGGGGGTAAAGATACGCAGTATTTT.

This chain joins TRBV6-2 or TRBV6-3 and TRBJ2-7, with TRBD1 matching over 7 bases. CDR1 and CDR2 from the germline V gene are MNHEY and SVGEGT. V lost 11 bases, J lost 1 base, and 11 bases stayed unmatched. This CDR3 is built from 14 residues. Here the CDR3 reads CASRSGQSSYEQYF. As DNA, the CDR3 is TGTGCCTCCCGATCGGGACAGTCATCCTACGAGCAGTACTTC.

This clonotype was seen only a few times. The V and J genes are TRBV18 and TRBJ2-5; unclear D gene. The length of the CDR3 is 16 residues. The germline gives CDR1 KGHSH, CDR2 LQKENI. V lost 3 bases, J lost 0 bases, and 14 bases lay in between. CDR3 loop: CASSPSSATYQETQYF. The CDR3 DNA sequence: TGTGCCAGCTCACCCTCCAGTGCGACGTACCAAGAGACCCAGTACTTC.